This TCR beta chain was captured in a study of cytomegalovirus exposure and HLA in healthy donors. Note on this clone: Antigen: not known.

Germline V CDR1 and CDR2: SGHRS, YFSETQ. The CDR3 is made up of 14 amino acids. Trimming removed 6 bases from V and 4 bases from J, with 11 bases in between. It was with 60 Vbeta and 13 Jbeta primers that the PCR ran. Repertoires were generated with immunoSEQ multiplex PCR, while TCRdb's copy carries only in-frame clones and drops some. The table has 65,000 to 95,000 clones, roughly 80% seen once. Study-wide results and caveats: Researchers catalogued approximately 160 TCR beta chains as cytomegalovirus-associated. An analysis that came later showed most CMV-associated TCR beta chains appearing HLA-restricted. A highly shared variant cluster was judged a likely technical artifact.

The source of this sequence is a human donor in good health. V is TRBV5-1 and J is TRBJ2-6; tentatively, D is TRBD2 (6 bases). The specimen sequenced was PBMCs. The DNA for the CDR3 is TGCGCCAGCAAAGGGGAGGCCGGGGCCAACGTCCTGACTTTC. This encodes CASKGEAGANVLTF.